This T cell receptor (beta chain) was sequenced during a study of blood T cell repertoires in COVID-19. Study as a whole: The study drew acute and convalescent COVID-19 samples from the United States, Italy and Spain.

The CDR3 is 14 amino acids. Trimming cost V 2 bases and J 8 bases; bases outside gene matches: 8. Per germline, CDR1 MGHDK and CDR2 SYGVNS. Some clones are missing from TCRdb's copy, which holds only in-frame ones; the method was immunoSEQ multiplex PCR. The data hold some 250,000 clones, with roughly 86% observed a single time. Material for sequencing was peripheral blood. V and J are TRBV25-1 and TRBJ1-1; the match to TRBD1 covers 7 bases. The origin of this receptor is a young woman with acute or convalescent COVID-19. CDR3 DNA sequence: TGTGCCAGCAGTGAAGTGGGCAGGGGGTCCGAAGCTTTCTTT. Encoded protein: CASSEVGRGSEAFF. The full variable domain, with the rest looked up from reference TRBV25-1 and TRBJ1-1, is EADIYQTPRYLVIGTGKKITLECSQTMGHDKMYWYQQDPGMELHLIHYSYGVNSTEKGDLSSESTVSRIRTEHFPLTLESARPSHTSQYLCASSEVGRGSEAFFGQGTRLTVV.